This TCR beta chain is from a study of blood T cell repertoires in COVID-19 (dated by TCRdb to the early 2020s). About the study as a whole: Samples covering the acute and convalescent phases of COVID-19 were provided by collaborators in the United States, Italy and Spain. The prospective study material was composed of cDNA or gDNA derived from T cells, B-cell-depleted T cells, or PBMCs. Nearly every sample came with metadata listing a de-identified subject ID, COVID-19 status, age in years and sex. The repertoires were released in a freely available public database intended as a resource for research on the immune response to SARS-CoV-2. HLA class I and class II types, where available, came from metadata supplied by the sample provider rather than from assay-based typing. The dataset comprised deeply sampled blood TCRbeta repertoires from subjects exposed to, actively infected with, or recovered from COVID-19. Samples came from the ongoing ImmuneRACE study (first 160 participants) plus 1,254 subjects from 6 global collaborators. The paper's findings and limits, for the study overall: How much clinical and demographic metadata was included differed by source and by participant, and the metadata was provided uncurated.

As to this clone: Its target antigen remains unknown. The input lacks base qualities; no much larger clone sits a single base away.

The collaborating institutions used their own protocols to collect whole blood in K2EDTA tubes. For TCRbeta analysis, collaborators shipped samples as frozen whole blood, isolated PBMCs, or DNA extracted from either of those sample types. TCRbeta CDR3 regions were amplified from genomic DNA by means of the immunoSEQ Assay, a bias-controlled multiplex PCR. As for how the authors treated the data: Within the assay, amplification of reference gene primers was used to estimate how many nucleated cells each sample contained. To quantify the absolute abundance of each unique TCRbeta CDR3 rearrangement, sequence reads were collapsed and filtered. Productive Simpson clonality was computed per sample as the square root of Simpson's diversity index over productive rearrangements. TCRdb's version of the immuneACCESS table is confined to in-frame rearrangements and falls short of the full clone set. An unresolved V gene accounts for under half of the shortfall where checked; the remainder is of unknown origin. V and J calls and clone size come straight from that table; D and trimming were deduced from the DNA. This sample lists some 190,000 clones; about nine tenths were detected once. Of the sample, 1.5% to 2% is held by the ten largest clones.

Sequencing was carried out using peripheral blood. The sequence came from a man aged 18 to 35 with active or convalescent COVID-19.

The sequenced DNA: TGTGCCAGCAGACCGACAGGCGGTGATGGCTACACCTTC. It translates as CASRPTGGDGYTF. Here the chain combines TRBV6-5 and TRBJ1-2; TRBD1 might be the D gene, on 6 matching bases. According to the germline V gene, CDR1 reads MNHEY and CDR2 reads SVGAGI. V and J lose 6 bases and 6 bases, and a span of 14 bases separates them. Its CDR3 holds 13 amino acids, cysteine through phenylalanine. Left in the record is the CDR3 DNA by itself, 39 bases read in frame from the first base.